A selection of T cell receptor beta chains follows, all from one sample in a study of blood T cell repertoires in COVID-19. TCRdb's table, derived via immunoSEQ multiplex PCR, lists solely in-frame clones and lacks some. The sample has about 150,000 clones, about 80% seen once. Sample: peripheral blood. These receptors came from a man between 70 and 80 years old with active or convalescent COVID-19. The CDR3 runs from the conserved cysteine through the conserved F or W. D genes are given only for firm matches. For some rows the clone size is stated as once, few or many, or as a class when expanded; others skip it.

abundance	len	v_gene	j_gene	d_gene	CDR3aa	CDR3nt
NA	11	TRBV19	TRBJ2-3	NA	CASSIRDTQYF	TGTGCCAGTAGTATACGGGATACGCAGTATTTT
NA	15	TRBV6-5	TRBJ1-2	NA	CASSYSGGPNYGYTF	TGTGCCAGCAGTTACTCCGGGGGGCCCAACTATGGCTACACCTTC
NA	15	TRBV15	TRBJ1-6	TRBD1	CATSRAWGQRTPLHF	TGTGCCACCAGCAGAGCCTGGGGACAGCGTACACCCCTCCACTTT
NA	14	TRBV3-1/TRBV3-2	TRBJ1-1	NA	CASSQRDRAFEAFF	TGTGCCAGCAGCCAACGCGACAGAGCCTTTGAAGCTTTCTTT
NA	13	TRBV24-1	TRBJ2-7	NA	CATKECPSYEQYF	TGTGCCACGAAAGAGTGTCCTTCCTACGAGCAGTACTTC
NA	14	TRBV11-2	TRBJ2-1	TRBD2	CASSFGRGGNEQFF	TGTGCCAGCAGCTTCGGGCGGGGGGGCAATGAGCAGTTCTTC
once	14	TRBV5-1	TRBJ1-2	TRBD1	CASSTGQGSYGYTF	TGCGCCAGCAGCACCGGACAGGGCAGCTATGGCTACACCTTC
NA	15	TRBV27	TRBJ1-5	TRBD1	CASSLWGQGPQPQHF	TGTGCCAGCAGTTTATGGGGACAGGGTCCCCAGCCCCAGCATTTT
NA	15	TRBV3-1/TRBV3-2	TRBJ1-5	TRBD1	CASSQGWTGESSQHF	TGTGCCAGCAGCCAAGGTTGGACAGGAGAAAGTTCGCAGCATTTT
NA	13	TRBV6-5	TRBJ1-5	NA	CASSRDTYQPQHF	TGTGCCAGCAGTCGGGACACCTATCAGCCCCAGCATTTT
NA	16	TRBV18	TRBJ2-7	TRBD2	CASSPQPGLAGDEQYF	TGTGCCAGCTCACCACAACCGGGACTAGCGGGAGACGAGCAGTACTTC
NA	19	TRBV9	TRBJ2-6	TRBD1	CASSSSPGTAYSGANVLTF	TGTGCCAGCAGCTCCTCCCCCGGGACAGCTTACTCTGGGGCCAACGTCCTGACTTTC
NA	15	TRBV18	TRBJ2-1	TRBD2	CASSPLAGGYNEQFF	TGTGCCAGCTCACCATTAGCGGGGGGCTACAATGAGCAGTTCTTC
NA	14	TRBV21-1	TRBJ2-7	NA	CASRGRIRGNEQYF	TGTGCCAGCAGGGGACGGATCAGGGGAAACGAGCAGTACTTC
NA	16	TRBV11-2	TRBJ2-3	NA	CASSAGWGPGGDTQYF	TGTGCCAGCAGCGCCGGTTGGGGGCCGGGTGGGGATACGCAGTATTTT
NA	15	TRBV19	TRBJ1-4	TRBD1	CASSPPGQGYEKLFF	TGTGCCAGTAGTCCACCGGGACAGGGGTATGAAAAACTGTTTTTT
NA	13	TRBV2	TRBJ2-1	NA	CASSSAAGTEQFF	TGTGCCAGCAGTTCGGCGGCGGGAACTGAGCAGTTCTTC
NA	15	TRBV11-2	TRBJ1-1	NA	CASSLVSGKNTEAFF	TGTGCCAGCAGCTTAGTTAGCGGGAAGAACACTGAAGCTTTCTTT
NA	15	TRBV3-1/TRBV3-2	TRBJ2-5	NA	CASSPPGLVQETQYF	TGTGCCAGCAGCCCCCCGGGACTCGTCCAAGAGACCCAGTACTTC
NA	14	TRBV28	TRBJ2-7	NA	CASSSGGYSYEQYF	TGTGCCAGCAGTTCGGGGGGCTACTCCTACGAGCAGTACTTC
NA	13	TRBV2	TRBJ2-1	NA	CASSWSSYNEQFF	TGTGCCAGCAGCTGGAGCTCCTACAATGAGCAGTTCTTC
NA	17	TRBV21-1	TRBJ2-7	NA	CASSIEGDTGSPYEQYF	TGTGCCAGCAGCATCGAGGGGGATACAGGGTCCCCTTACGAGCAGTACTTC
NA	13	TRBV6-2/TRBV6-3	TRBJ2-1	NA	CASSLGVPNEQFF	TGTGCCAGCAGCCTGGGAGTCCCCAATGAGCAGTTCTTC
NA	17	TRBV18	TRBJ1-2	TRBD1	CASSPPGTGAGFGGYTF	TGTGCCAGCTCACCACCGGGGACAGGGGCCGGTTTTGGTGGCTACACCTTC
NA	17	TRBV18	TRBJ1-4	NA	CASSGQGAGATNEKLFF	TGTGCCAGCTCCGGGCAGGGCGCGGGAGCAACTAATGAAAAACTGTTTTTT
NA	14	TRBV6-5	TRBJ2-1	NA	CASSYSGRLNEQFF	TGTGCCAGCAGTTACAGCGGCAGGCTGAATGAGCAGTTCTTC
NA	16	TRBV2	TRBJ1-6	TRBD1	CASTERVGGGYSPLHF	TGTGCCAGCACCGAAAGAGTAGGGGGCGGATATTCACCCCTCCACTTT
NA	14	TRBV28	TRBJ1-5	NA	CASSFVRINQPQHF	TGTGCCAGCAGTTTTGTCAGAATCAATCAGCCCCAGCATTTT